This is a list of T cell receptor beta chains from one sample in a study of blood T cell repertoires in COVID-19. Only in-frame clones appear in the TCRdb table, and some are missing; sequencing was by immunoSEQ multiplex PCR. Of approximately 400,000 clones in the sample, approximately 90% are singletons; the top ten hold roughly 1.2%. Sequencing used PBMCs or T cells enriched from blood (not recorded which). The receptors stem from a woman under 30 who had recovered from COVID-19. The CDR3 runs from the conserved cysteine through the conserved F or W. D genes are given only for firm matches. Clone size, where shown, is once, few, many, or a class for clones that have expanded.

NA	TRBV3-1/TRBV3-2	few	TRBJ1-2	CASSQGTAGRGYTF	TGTGCCAGCAGCCAAGGAACTGCGGGGCGGGGCTACACCTTC
TRBD1	TRBV29-1	NA	TRBJ1-1	CSVRDRILAFF	TGCAGCGTCAGGGACAGGATACTTGCTTTCTTT
TRBD1	TRBV19	NA	TRBJ1-2	CASAGQGVNYGYTF	TGTGCCAGTGCTGGACAGGGGGTTAACTATGGCTACACCTTC
NA	TRBV27	once	TRBJ2-7	CASSLRGEEQYF	TGTGCCAGCAGTTTACGCGGCGAGGAGCAGTACTTC
TRBD1	TRBV3-1/TRBV3-2	NA	TRBJ1-5	CASSIGQGGDQPQHF	TGTGCCAGCAGCATCGGACAGGGTGGCGACCAGCCCCAGCATTTT
TRBD2	TRBV6-4	NA	TRBJ2-7	CASLQMTSRAGEQYF	TGTGCCAGCCTACAAATGACTAGCCGGGCGGGAGAGCAGTACTTC
TRBD1	TRBV29-1	NA	TRBJ1-3	CSVEGDSYSGNTIYF	TGCAGCGTTGAGGGGGACAGTTACTCTGGAAACACCATATATTTT
TRBD1	TRBV2	once	TRBJ1-6	CASRWTGGEDLAVPLHF	TGTGCCAGCAGATGGACAGGGGGCGAGGATCTGGCTGTGCCCCTCCACTTT
TRBD1	TRBV29-1	NA	TRBJ1-2	CSVAGQGQNYGYTF	TGCAGCGTTGCCGGACAGGGTCAAAACTATGGCTACACCTTC
NA	TRBV5-1	NA	TRBJ1-1	CASSMAGLEAFF	TGCGCCAGCAGCATGGCGGGTCTTGAAGCTTTCTTT
NA	TRBV6-4	NA	TRBJ1-1	CASSATYSTQAFF	TGTGCCAGCAGTGCTACTTATAGCACCCAAGCTTTCTTT
NA	TRBV19	NA	TRBJ2-7	CASSPGQIGEQYF	TGTGCCAGTAGTCCTGGACAGATTGGCGAGCAGTACTTC
TRBD1	TRBV7-2	NA	TRBJ1-6	CASSPASWTGISPLHF	TGTGCCAGCAGTCCAGCCTCGTGGACAGGGATTTCACCCCTCCACTTT
TRBD2	TRBV7-3	NA	TRBJ2-1	CASSPQGGHNNEQFF	TGTGCCAGCAGCCCTCAGGGAGGGCATAACAATGAGCAGTTCTTC
TRBD1	TRBV29-1	NA	TRBJ1-4	CSARQGTTNEKLFF	TGCAGCGCGAGACAGGGAACAACTAATGAAAAACTGTTTTTT
TRBD2	TRBV10-3	few	TRBJ2-7	CASGTSGGPPYEQYF	TGTGCCTCCGGGACTAGCGGGGGCCCTCCCTACGAGCAGTACTTC
TRBD1	TRBV27	NA	TRBJ2-7	CASSPTGNYEQYF	TGTGCCAGCAGTCCGACAGGGAACTACGAGCAGTACTTC
NA	TRBV7-6	NA	TRBJ1-1	CASSQSRAEGTEAFF	TGTGCCAGCAGCCAGTCCAGGGCGGAAGGCACTGAAGCTTTCTTT